Sequencing of this TCR beta chain was carried out in a study of spatial heterogeneity in lung cancer. MiXCR was run by TCRdb on the 5' RACE reads, yielding one entry per CDR3 protein. Of 7,000 or so distinct CDR3 sequences in the sample, 7% were seen once. This clonotype was seen at least ten times. This beta chain came through as a stray read in a library set up for alpha chains, and its size says little. Documented time point: sample taken at primary tumor resection. Whole RNA from tumor, nontumor lung or frozen PBMC was sequenced unsorted. The CDR3 covers 11 residues. In germline, CDR1 is DFQATT, CDR2 SNEGSKA (reference sequence). V was trimmed by 7 bases and J by 1 base, leaving 7 bases between them.

The rearrangement joins TRBV20-1 to TRBJ1-1; D is perhaps TRBD1 (5 bases). The receptor's source is a male donor with early-stage non-small cell lung cancer. The input for sequencing was PBMCs, taken at surgery. CDR3: CSGDANTEAFF. CDR3 nucleotide sequence: TGCAGTGGGGACGCGAACACTGAAGCTTTCTTT.